Presented here are 14 T cell receptor beta chains from one specimen sequenced in a study of CD8+ T cells in alopecia areata. cDNA reverse transcribed from extracted RNA served as the sequencing template. Produced via immunoSEQ multiplex PCR; TCRdb's table is partial and in-frame only. The sample lists fewer than 40,000 clones, 55% seen once, with under 40% in the top ten. The specimen was NKG2D-high CD8+ T cells sorted from blood. These receptors originate from a human donor with alopecia areata.

The rearrangement links TRBV2 to TRBJ2-5, with TRBD1 as a possible D gene (6 bases). CDR1 and CDR2 from the germline V gene are SNHLY and FYNNEI. V was shortened by 2 bases and J by 4 bases, with 11 bases between the two germline ends. CDR3 length: 14 residues. The CDR3 protein is CASSEKGVLETQYF. CDR3 in DNA: TGTGCCAGCAGTGAAAAGGGGGTCCTAGAGACCCAGTACTTC.

Only a few counts were recorded for this clone. The genes are TRBV7-9 and TRBJ1-5; D is unresolved. The CDR3 loop spans 13 amino acids. V dropped 5 bases and J dropped 5 bases, with 10 bases sitting between them. Per germline, CDR1 SEHNR and CDR2 FQNEAQ (reference sequence). The CDR3: CASSPTPDQPQHF. The CDR3 nucleotides read TGTGCCAGCAGCCCAACCCCGGATCAGCCCCAGCATTTT.

The chain has TRBV30 and TRBJ2-7; D call uncertain. Trimming shortened V by 3 bases and J by 4 bases, and 13 bases separated the two germline ends. This CDR3 region has 13 residues. Germline CDR1 is GTSNPN and CDR2 is SVGIG (reference sequence). The CDR3: CAWSNGFLYEQYF. The DNA for the CDR3 is TGTGCCTGGAGCAACGGGTTCCTTTACGAGCAGTACTTC.

The chain has TRBV4-1 and TRBJ2-7; TRBD1 is a possible D gene (7 bases). V was pared by 3 bases and J by 3 bases, with 15 bases between. CDR3 length equals 15 residues. CDR1 and CDR2 (germline): MGHRA, YSYEKL. The CDR3 here is CASSHRGRGDYEQYF. The CDR3 DNA sequence: TGCGCCAGCAGCCACCGTGGCAGGGGGGACTACGAGCAGTACTTC.

The V call is TRBV29-1, the J call TRBJ2-1, with 7 bases identical to TRBD1. The germline V gene encodes CDR1 SQVTM and CDR2 ANQGSEA. This CDR3 comprises 15 residues. V lost 3 bases, J lost 1 base, and 6 bases stayed unmatched. The CDR3: CSVESPGQSYNEQFF. The CDR3 DNA reads as TGCAGCGTTGAGTCCCCGGGACAGTCCTACAATGAGCAGTTCTTC.

This chain links TRBV5-1 with TRBJ2-5; 11 positions agree with TRBD1. From germline, CDR1 is SGHRS and CDR2 YFSETQ. The CDR3 extends over 18 amino acids. V dropped 2 bases and J dropped 3; count of bases not matched to a gene: 12. CDR3 nucleotide sequence: TGCGCCAGCAGCTTAACCCTCGGGACAGGGGGTCTAGAAGAGACCCAGTACTTC. Protein product: CASSLTLGTGGLEETQYF.

The chain is built from TRBV7-9 and TRBJ1-5; perhaps TRBD1 as D (5 bases). Looked up from germline, CDR1 is SEHNR and CDR2 is FQNEAQ (reference sequence). The CDR3 is made up of 15 amino acids. V lost 1 base to trimming and J lost 1 base, with 8 bases between them. The CDR3, as DNA: TGTGCCAGCAGCTTAGAAGGGGAGAGCAATCAGCCCCAGCATTTT. Residues: CASSLEGESNQPQHF.

V is TRBV27 and J is TRBJ2-5; 10 bases are shared with TRBD1. Looked up from germline, CDR1 is MNHEY and CDR2 is SMNVEV (reference sequence). V gave up 6 bases and J gave up 5 bases; unmatched junction bases: 6. The CDR3 consists of 14 residues. In DNA form, the CDR3 reads TGTGCCAGCAGAACCGGGACAGGGGTGGAGACCCAGTACTTC. Protein sequence: CASRTGTGVETQYF.

This clone has more than one count but fewer than ten. The gene calls are TRBV29-1 and TRBJ1-2, with D maybe TRBD1 (5 bases). This CDR3 is 13 amino acids long. The V end was cut by 3 bases, the J end by 2 bases, with 10 bases between. CDR1 is SQVTM, CDR2 ANQGSEA, per germline. The DNA of the CDR3 is TGCAGCGTTGAGGGCAGGGCCAACTATGGCTACACCTTC. It specifies CSVEGRANYGYTF.

This clone was seen only a few times. The chain links TRBV7-3 to TRBJ2-7; 7 bases match TRBD1. Trimming removed 5 bases from V and 2 bases from J; junction bases left unmatched: 3. Germline values: CDR1 SGHTA, CDR2 FQGTGA. This CDR3 comprises 13 residues. CDR3 region: CASSVGQTYEQYF. As DNA, the CDR3 is TGTGCCAGCAGCGTGGGACAGACCTACGAGCAGTACTTC.

This clone was counted a single time. The V gene is TRBV27, the J gene TRBJ2-7; the D is unclear. The CDR3 sequence is 13 residues long. Germline CDR1 and CDR2: MNHEY and SMNVEV (reference sequence). V was trimmed by 3 bases and J by 6 bases, leaving 12 bases between them. The CDR3 reads CASSFSTAAEQYF. In DNA, the CDR3 is TGTGCCAGCAGTTTTAGCACAGCAGCCGAGCAGTACTTC.

This clone was recorded only once. This sequence joins TRBV27 and TRBJ2-3; D possibly corresponds to TRBD1 (6 bases). V lost 4 bases, J lost 3 bases, and 14 bases lay in between. Germline V CDR1 and CDR2: MNHEY, SMNVEV (reference sequence). This CDR3 is 15 amino acids long. CDR3 residues: CASSWQGLRTDTQYF. In nucleotides, the CDR3 is TGTGCCAGCAGTTGGCAGGGGTTGAGGACAGATACGCAGTATTTT.

V usage is TRBV5-1 and J usage is TRBJ2-7; 7 bases fit TRBD2. This CDR3 comprises 15 residues. Germline V gives CDR1 SGHRS, CDR2 YFSETQ. Trimming took 4 bases from V and 0 from J; bases not matched to a gene: 7. CDR3 residues: CASSREGGGSYEQYF. CDR3 in DNA: TGCGCCAGCAGCAGGGAGGGCGGGGGCTCCTACGAGCAGTACTTC.

The chain links TRBV4-1 to TRBJ2-7, with no clear D. Germline assignment: CDR1 MGHRA and CDR2 YSYEKL. The CDR3 length is 15 residues. V lost 4 bases to trimming and J lost 2 bases, with 15 bases between them. CDR3 sequence: CASSPEGRVPYEQYF. The DNA for the CDR3 is TGCGCCAGCAGCCCGGAAGGACGTGTCCCCTACGAGCAGTACTTC.